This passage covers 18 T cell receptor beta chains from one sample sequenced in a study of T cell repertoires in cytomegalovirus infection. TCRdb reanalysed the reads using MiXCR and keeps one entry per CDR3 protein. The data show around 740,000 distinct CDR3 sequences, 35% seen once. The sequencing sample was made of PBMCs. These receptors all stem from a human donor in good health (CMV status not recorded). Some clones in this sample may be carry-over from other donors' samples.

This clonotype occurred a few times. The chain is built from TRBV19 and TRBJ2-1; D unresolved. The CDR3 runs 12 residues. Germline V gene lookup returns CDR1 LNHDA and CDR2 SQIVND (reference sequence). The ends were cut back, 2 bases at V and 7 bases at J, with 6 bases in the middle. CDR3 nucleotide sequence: TGTGCCAGTAGTATAATGGGGAATGAGCAGTTCTTC. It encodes CASSIMGNEQFF.

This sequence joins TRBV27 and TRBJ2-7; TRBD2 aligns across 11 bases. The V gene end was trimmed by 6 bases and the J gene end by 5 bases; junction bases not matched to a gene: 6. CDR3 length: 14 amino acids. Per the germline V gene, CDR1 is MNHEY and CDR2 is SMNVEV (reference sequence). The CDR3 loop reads CASSPPSGGNEQYF. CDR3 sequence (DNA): TGTGCCAGCAGCCCGCCTAGCGGGGGGAACGAGCAGTACTTC.

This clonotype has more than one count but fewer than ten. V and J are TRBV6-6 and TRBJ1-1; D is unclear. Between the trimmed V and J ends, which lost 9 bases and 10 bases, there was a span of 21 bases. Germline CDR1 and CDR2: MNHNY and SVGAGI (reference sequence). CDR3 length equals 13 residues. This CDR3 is CASGIPALTGAFF. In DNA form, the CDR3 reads TGTGCCAGTGGTATCCCCGCCCTAACGGGAGCTTTCTTT.

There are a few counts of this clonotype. Written as DNA, the CDR3 is TGTGCCAGCCTATCCGCTGCCGACATTCAGTACTTC. This translates into CASLSAADIQYF. The chain couples TRBV19 to TRBJ2-4; D is unclear. The germline V and J ends were trimmed by 9 bases and 8 bases, with 14 bases remaining between them. The CDR3 is 12 amino acids. Looked up from germline, CDR1 is LNHDA and CDR2 is SQIVND (reference sequence).

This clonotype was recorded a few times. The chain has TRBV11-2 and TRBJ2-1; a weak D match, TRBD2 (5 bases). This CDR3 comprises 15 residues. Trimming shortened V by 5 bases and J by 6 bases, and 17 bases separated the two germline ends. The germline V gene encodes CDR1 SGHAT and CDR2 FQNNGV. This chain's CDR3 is CASSRQTSGFNEQFF. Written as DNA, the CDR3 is TGTGCCAGCAGCCGCCAGACAAGCGGATTCAATGAGCAGTTCTTC.

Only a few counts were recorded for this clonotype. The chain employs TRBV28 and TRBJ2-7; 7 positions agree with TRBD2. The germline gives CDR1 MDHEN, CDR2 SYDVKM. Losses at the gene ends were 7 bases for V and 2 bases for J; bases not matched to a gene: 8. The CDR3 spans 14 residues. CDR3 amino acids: CASIGGRSAYEQYF. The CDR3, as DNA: TGTGCCAGCATCGGCGGGAGATCAGCCTACGAGCAGTACTTC. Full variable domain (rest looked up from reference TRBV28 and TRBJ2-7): DVKVTQSSRYLVKRTGEKVFLECVQDMDHENMFWYRQDPGLGLRLIYFSYDVKMKEKGDIPEGYSVSREKKERFSLILESASTNQTSMYLCASIGGRSAYEQYFGPGTRLTVT.

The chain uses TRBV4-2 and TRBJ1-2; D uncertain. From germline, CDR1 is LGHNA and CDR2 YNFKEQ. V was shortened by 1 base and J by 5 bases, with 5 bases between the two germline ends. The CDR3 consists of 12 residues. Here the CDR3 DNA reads TGTGCCAGCAGCCAAGTCGAATATGGCTACACCTTC. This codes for CASSQVEYGYTF.

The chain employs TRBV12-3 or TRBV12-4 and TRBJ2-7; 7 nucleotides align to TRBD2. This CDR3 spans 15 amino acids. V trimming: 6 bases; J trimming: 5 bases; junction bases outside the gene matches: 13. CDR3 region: CASRGKGGSSDEQYF. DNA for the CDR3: TGTGCCAGCAGAGGAAAGGGCGGGAGTTCAGACGAGCAGTACTTC.

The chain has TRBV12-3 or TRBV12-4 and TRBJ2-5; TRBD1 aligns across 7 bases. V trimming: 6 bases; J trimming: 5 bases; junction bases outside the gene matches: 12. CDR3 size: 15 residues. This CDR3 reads CASSKTPGGTETQYF. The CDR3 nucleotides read TGTGCCAGCAGCAAGACCCCAGGGGGTACGGAGACCCAGTACTTC.

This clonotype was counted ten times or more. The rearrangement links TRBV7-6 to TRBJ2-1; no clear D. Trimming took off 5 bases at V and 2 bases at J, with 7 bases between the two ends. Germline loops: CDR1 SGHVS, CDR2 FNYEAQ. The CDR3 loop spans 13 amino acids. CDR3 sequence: CASSPRPYNEQFF. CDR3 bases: TGTGCCAGCAGCCCCCGCCCCTACAATGAGCAGTTCTTC.

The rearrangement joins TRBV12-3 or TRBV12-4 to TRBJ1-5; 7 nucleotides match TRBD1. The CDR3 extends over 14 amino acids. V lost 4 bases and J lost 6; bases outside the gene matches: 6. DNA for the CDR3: TGTGCCAGCAGTTACACAGGGGCGGGTCAGCCCCAGCATTTT. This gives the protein CASSYTGAGQPQHF.

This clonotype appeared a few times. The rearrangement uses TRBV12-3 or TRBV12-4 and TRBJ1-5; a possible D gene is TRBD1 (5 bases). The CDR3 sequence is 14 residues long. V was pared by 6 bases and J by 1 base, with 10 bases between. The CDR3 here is CASRVGVSNQPQHF. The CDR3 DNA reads TGTGCCAGCAGAGTAGGGGTGAGCAATCAGCCCCAGCATTTT.

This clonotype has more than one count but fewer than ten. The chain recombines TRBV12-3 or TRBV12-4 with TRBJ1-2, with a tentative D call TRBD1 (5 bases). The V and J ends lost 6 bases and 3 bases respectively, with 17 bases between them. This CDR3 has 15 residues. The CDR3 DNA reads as TGTGCCAGCAGAACCCTCGAGGGGATGGACTATGGCTACACCTTC. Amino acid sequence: CASRTLEGMDYGYTF.

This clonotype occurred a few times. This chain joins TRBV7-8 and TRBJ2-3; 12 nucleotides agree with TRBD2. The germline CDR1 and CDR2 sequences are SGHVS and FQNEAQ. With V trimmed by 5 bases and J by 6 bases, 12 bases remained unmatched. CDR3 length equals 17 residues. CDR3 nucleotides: TGTGCCAGCAGCCCGAGAGGGCTAGCGGGAGGGCCTGATACGCAGTATTTT. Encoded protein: CASSPRGLAGGPDTQYF.

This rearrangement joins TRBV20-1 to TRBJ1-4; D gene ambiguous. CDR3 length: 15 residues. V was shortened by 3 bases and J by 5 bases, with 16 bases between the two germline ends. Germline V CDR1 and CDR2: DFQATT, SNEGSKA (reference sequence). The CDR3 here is CSASAPGSENEKLFF. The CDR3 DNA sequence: TGCAGTGCTAGTGCCCCGGGCAGCGAGAATGAAAAACTGTTTTTT.

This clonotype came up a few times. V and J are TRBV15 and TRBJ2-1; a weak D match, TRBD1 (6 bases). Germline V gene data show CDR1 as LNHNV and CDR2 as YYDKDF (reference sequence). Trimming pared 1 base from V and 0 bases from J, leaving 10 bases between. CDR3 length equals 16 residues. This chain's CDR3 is CATSRVSGVSYNEQFF. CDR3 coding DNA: TGTGCCACCAGCAGAGTTTCAGGGGTCTCCTACAATGAGCAGTTCTTC.

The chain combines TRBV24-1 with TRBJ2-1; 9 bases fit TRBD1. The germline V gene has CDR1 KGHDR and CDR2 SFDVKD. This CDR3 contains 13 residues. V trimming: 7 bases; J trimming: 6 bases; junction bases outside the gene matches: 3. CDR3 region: CATRGQGGNEQFF. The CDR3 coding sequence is TGTGCCACCAGGGGACAGGGAGGCAATGAGCAGTTCTTC.

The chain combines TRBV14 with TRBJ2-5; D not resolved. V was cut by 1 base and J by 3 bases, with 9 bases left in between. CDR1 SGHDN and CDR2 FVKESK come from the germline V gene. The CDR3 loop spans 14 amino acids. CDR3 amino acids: CASSQVNTKETQYF. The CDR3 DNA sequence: TGTGCCAGCAGCCAAGTAAACACTAAAGAGACCCAGTACTTC.